The 10 T cell receptor beta chains below were found in one sample sequenced in a study of shared clonotypes between healthy human individuals. Only in-frame clones appear in the TCRdb table, and some are missing; sequencing was by immunoSEQ multiplex PCR. The sample records 2 million to 2.5 million clones, about 94% being singletons. Sequenced input: naive CD4+ T cells sorted from blood. Subset described: CD45RA+ positively selected. The source is a young man in good health.

This chain links TRBV6-5 with TRBJ1-4; D is unclear. The germline V gene has CDR1 MNHEY and CDR2 SVGAGI. CDR3 length: 14 amino acids. The germline V and J ends were trimmed by 2 bases and 5 bases, with 9 bases remaining between them. The DNA of the CDR3 is TGTGCCAGCAGTTACGTGGCAGGCAATGAAAAACTGTTTTTT. It encodes CASSYVAGNEKLFF.

The chain links TRBV19 to TRBJ2-7; a weak D match, TRBD1 (6 bases). This CDR3 contains 15 residues. Germline V gene sequence: CDR1 LNHDA, CDR2 SQIVND (reference sequence). The ends were cut back, 6 bases at V and 5 bases at J, with 20 bases in the middle. The CDR3 coding sequence is TGTGCCAGTAGCCCCCGAGGGGGAAAGTCCGACGAGCAGTACTTC. Its translation is CASSPRGGKSDEQYF.

The genes are TRBV4-3 and TRBJ1-5, with D possibly matching TRBD1 (5 bases). Trimming cost V 4 bases and J 0 bases, with 13 bases left between them. This CDR3 spans 16 amino acids. Germline V gives CDR1 LGHNA, CDR2 YSLEER. The CDR3 loop is CASSLRTGDSNQPQHF. CDR3 in DNA: TGCGCCAGCAGCCTCAGAACAGGAGATAGCAATCAGCCCCAGCATTTT.

J is TRBJ1-4 and V is TRBV6-5, with D maybe TRBD1 (5 bases). The V end lost 0 bases, the J end lost 12 bases, and 20 bases lay between the germline ends. Per the germline V gene, CDR1 is MNHEY and CDR2 is SVGAGI. The CDR3 is made up of 16 amino acids. The CDR3: CASSYSISPGRGELFF. The DNA for the CDR3 is TGTGCCAGCAGTTACTCGATTTCGCCCGGGCGAGGGGAACTGTTTTTT.

V gene TRBV18 combines with J gene TRBJ1-2; no clear D. CDR1 and CDR2 (germline): KGHSH, LQKENI. This CDR3 region has 14 residues. The germline V and J ends were trimmed by 2 bases and 1 base, with 8 bases remaining between them. DNA for the CDR3: TGTGCCAGCTCACCAGGGAGGGATAACTATGGCTACACCTTC. It encodes CASSPGRDNYGYTF.

Details on this clone: Other DNA variants within this sample encode the same CDR3. The rearrangement uses TRBV19 and TRBJ1-1, with no clear D. CDR3 length: 11 amino acids. Germline V lookup: CDR1 LNHDA, CDR2 SQIVND (reference sequence). V was cut by 4 bases and J by 5 bases, with 5 bases left in between. The CDR3 DNA reads as TGTGCCAGTAGTAGGAGTACTGAAGCTTTCTTT. Translation gives CASSRSTEAFF.

This rearrangement joins TRBV19 to TRBJ2-4, with D hard to call. V was cut by 6 bases and J by 8 bases, with 8 bases left in between. The CDR3 has 11 residues. Germline loops: CDR1 LNHDA, CDR2 SQIVND (reference sequence). CDR3 sequence reads: CASRWKDIQYF. For the CDR3, the DNA is TGTGCCAGTAGATGGAAAGACATTCAGTACTTC.

This clone was picked up one time. The CDR3 here is CASSWDSYNSPLHF. In nucleotides, the CDR3 is TGTGCCAGCAGCTGGGACAGCTATAATTCACCCCTCCACTTT. V is TRBV11-1 and J is TRBJ1-6, with 7 nucleotides matching TRBD1. This CDR3 comprises 14 residues. Per the germline V gene, CDR1 is SGHAT and CDR2 is FQDESV (reference sequence). V trimming: 4 bases; J trimming: 3 bases; junction bases outside the gene matches: 0.

The chain uses TRBV5-1 and TRBJ2-2; no clear D. This CDR3 comprises 15 residues. Germline loops: CDR1 SGHRS, CDR2 YFSETQ. V was pared by 0 bases and J by 4 bases, with 10 bases between. The CDR3 sequence: CASSLDWVGTGELFF. CDR3 in DNA: TGCGCCAGCAGCTTGGACTGGGTGGGCACCGGGGAGCTGTTTTTT.

The gene calls are TRBV5-1 and TRBJ1-1; 9 bases fit TRBD1. CDR3 size: 14 residues. The germline CDR1 and CDR2 sequences are SGHRS and YFSETQ. J gave up 6 bases and V 3 bases, and 6 bases lay outside the gene matches. The CDR3 sequence is CASSSWGDRAEAFF. For the CDR3, the DNA is TGCGCCAGCAGCTCCTGGGGGGACAGGGCTGAAGCTTTCTTT.